This T cell receptor (beta chain) derives from a study of blood T cell repertoires in COVID-19. With 3 bases clipped from V and 4 bases from J, the junction kept 9 bases outside the gene matches. Per the germline V gene, CDR1 is KGHDR and CDR2 is SFDVKD. CDR3 length: 16 amino acids. The assay was immunoSEQ multiplex PCR, and TCRdb's table has in-frame clones only and misses some. The table records 140,000 to 150,000 clones, around 80% of them present only once. The sample taken for sequencing was peripheral blood. The chain joins TRBV24-1 to TRBJ2-3; 7 positions agree with TRBD1. The TCR sequence derives from a man between 70 and 80 years old who had recovered from COVID-19. The CDR3 here is CATSDPSGGRADTQYF. In DNA form, the CDR3 reads TGTGCCACCAGTGATCCCTCAGGGGGACGAGCAGATACGCAGTATTTT.